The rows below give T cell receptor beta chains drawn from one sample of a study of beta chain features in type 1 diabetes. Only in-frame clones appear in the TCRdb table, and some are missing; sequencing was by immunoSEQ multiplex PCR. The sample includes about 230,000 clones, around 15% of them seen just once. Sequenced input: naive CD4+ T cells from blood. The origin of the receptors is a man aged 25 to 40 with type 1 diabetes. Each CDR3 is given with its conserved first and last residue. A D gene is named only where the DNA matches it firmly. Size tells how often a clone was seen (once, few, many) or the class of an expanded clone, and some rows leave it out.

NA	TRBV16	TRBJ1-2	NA	TGTGCCAGCAGCCAATCACAGGGCTATGGCTACACCTTC	CASSQSQGYGYTF
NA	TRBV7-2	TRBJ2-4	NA	TGTGCCAGCAGCTTAGCGGTAGCCAAAAACATTCAGTACTTC	CASSLAVAKNIQYF
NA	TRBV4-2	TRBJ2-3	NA	TGTGCCAGCAGCCGCACCACAGATACGCAGTATTTT	CASSRTTDTQYF
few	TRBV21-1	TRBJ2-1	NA	TGTGCCAGCAGCAGGGACAGGGGCTCTTACAATGAGCAGTTCTTC	CASSRDRGSYNEQFF
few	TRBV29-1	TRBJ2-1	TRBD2	TGCAGCGTGGGGCCCCTTCCGGGACTAGCGGGGGCCTACAATGAGCAGTTCTTC	CSVGPLPGLAGAYNEQFF
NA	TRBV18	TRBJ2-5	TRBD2	TGTGCCAGCGGATCCCTAGCGGGAGTAGGAGAGACCCAGTACTTC	CASGSLAGVGETQYF
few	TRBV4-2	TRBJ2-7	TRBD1	TGTGCCAGCAGCCAGCCCGCAGGGGGAAGCTCCTACGAGCAGTACTTC	CASSQPAGGSSYEQYF
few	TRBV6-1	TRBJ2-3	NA	TGTGCCAGCAGTACTACGGACGCAGATACGCAGTATTTT	CASSTTDADTQYF
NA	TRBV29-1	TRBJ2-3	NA	TGCAGCGTTGGGAGGGGGAGCACAGATACGCAGTATTTT	CSVGRGSTDTQYF
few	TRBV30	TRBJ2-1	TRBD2	TGTGCCTGGAGTGAGGCGGGAGGGCCGGGGAATGAGCAGTTCTTC	CAWSEAGGPGNEQFF
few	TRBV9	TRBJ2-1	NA	TGTGCCAGCAGCATGAGCTCCTACAATGAGCAGTTCTTC	CASSMSSYNEQFF
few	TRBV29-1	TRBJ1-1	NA	TGCAGCGTGGGCCCGGGGGGCGGCACTGAAGCTTTCTTT	CSVGPGGGTEAFF
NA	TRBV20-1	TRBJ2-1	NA	TGCAGTGCCCTGATTAATGAGCAGTTCTTC	CSALINEQFF
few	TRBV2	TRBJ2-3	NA	TGTGCCAGCAGTGCGCGGGAAACCACAGATACGCAGTATTTT	CASSARETTDTQYF
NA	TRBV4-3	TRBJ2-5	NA	TGCGCCAGCAGCCAAGTCAGGGAAAAGACCCAGTACTTC	CASSQVREKTQYF
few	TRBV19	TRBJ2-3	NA	TGTGCCAGTAATTGGGGACCGGGGCGCACAGATACGCAGTATTTT	CASNWGPGRTDTQYF
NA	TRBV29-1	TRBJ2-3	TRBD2	TGCAGCCTAGTCAGGACTAGCCCAGGCACAGATACGCAGTATTTT	CSLVRTSPGTDTQYF
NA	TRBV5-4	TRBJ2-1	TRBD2	TGTGCCAGCAGCCCCCTCCGGGAGGGCCAAACGAATGAGCAGTTCTTC	CASSPLREGQTNEQFF
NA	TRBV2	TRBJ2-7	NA	TGTGCCAGCGCCAGACAGCTTTACGAGCAGTACTTC	CASARQLYEQYF
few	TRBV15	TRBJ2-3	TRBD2	TGTGCCACCAGCAGAAGCTTTGGGACTAGCGGGAGGGATAATACGCAGTATTTT	CATSRSFGTSGRDNTQYF
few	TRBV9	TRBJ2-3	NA	TGTGCCAGCAGCGCATCCCTCGGCAGCGGGACAAGCACAGATACGCAGTATTTT	CASSASLGSGTSTDTQYF
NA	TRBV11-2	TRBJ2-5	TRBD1	TGTGCCACCGCCGGACAGGTCCAAGAGACCCAGTACTTC	CATAGQVQETQYF
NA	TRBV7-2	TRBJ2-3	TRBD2	TGTGCCACGGCCGGCCGGGACTATCGCACAGATACGCAGTATTTT	CATAGRDYRTDTQYF
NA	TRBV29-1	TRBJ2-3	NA	TGCAGCGTTGCCCCGACTGGAGATACGCAGTATTTT	CSVAPTGDTQYF
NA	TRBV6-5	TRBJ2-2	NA	TGTGCCAGCAGCAAAATAGCGAACACCGGGGAGCTGTTTTTT	CASSKIANTGELFF
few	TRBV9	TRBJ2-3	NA	TGTGCCAGCAGCGTTATTGGCTCACCGAGTTTAGCAGATACGCAGTATTTT	CASSVIGSPSLADTQYF
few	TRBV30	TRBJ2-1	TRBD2	TGTGCCTGGAGTGTAGGGACTAGCGGGGACAATGAGCAGTTCTTC	CAWSVGTSGDNEQFF
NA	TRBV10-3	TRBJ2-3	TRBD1	TGTGCCGCATCCGCGACAGGGGCCGCAGATACGCAGTATTTT	CAASATGAADTQYF
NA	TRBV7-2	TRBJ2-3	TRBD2	TGTGCCAGCAGCTTAACTGCGGGAGCTATAGATACGCAGTATTTT	CASSLTAGAIDTQYF
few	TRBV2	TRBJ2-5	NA	TGTGCCAGCAAGGGCGGGACCGGCCAAGAGACCCAGTACTTC	CASKGGTGQETQYF
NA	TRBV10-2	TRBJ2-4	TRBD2	TGCGCCAGCAGAAGCGGGAGGCTGGACATTCAGTACTTC	CASRSGRLDIQYF
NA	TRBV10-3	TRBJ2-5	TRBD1	TGTGCCATCAGTTACACAGGGGGAGAGACCCAGTACTTC	CAISYTGGETQYF
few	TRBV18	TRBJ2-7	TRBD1	TGTGCCAGCTCATCGGGACAGGGGGCAGGGAACGAGCAGTACTTC	CASSSGQGAGNEQYF
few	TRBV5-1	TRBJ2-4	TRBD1	TGCGCCAGCAGTCCCGGGCAGGGGGCTAAAGAAAACATTCAGTACTTC	CASSPGQGAKENIQYF
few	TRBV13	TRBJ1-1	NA	TGTGCCAGCAGCCCCATGGTCGCGAACACTGAAGCTTTCTTT	CASSPMVANTEAFF
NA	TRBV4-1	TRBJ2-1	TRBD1	TGCGCCAGCAGCCAATTAGGACAGGGTAGGCAGTTCTTC	CASSQLGQGRQFF
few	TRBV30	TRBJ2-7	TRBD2	TGTGCCTGCCTCGCTAGCGGACGCTACGAGCAGTACTTC	CACLASGRYEQYF
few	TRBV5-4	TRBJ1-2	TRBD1	TGTGCCAGCAGCGCGGGACAGGGTTTCACTGGCTACACCTTC	CASSAGQGFTGYTF
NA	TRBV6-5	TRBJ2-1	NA	TGTGCCAGCAGTATTCGACAGGTTCGGAACAATGAGCAGTTCTTC	CASSIRQVRNNEQFF
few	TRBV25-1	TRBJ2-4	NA	TGTGCCAGCAGTGACCGGGACGACAAAAACATTCAGTACTTC	CASSDRDDKNIQYF
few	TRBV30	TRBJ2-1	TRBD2	TGTGCCTGGAGACCGGGACTAGCGGGAGGGCAGTTCTTC	CAWRPGLAGGQFF
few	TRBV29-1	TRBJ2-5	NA	TGCAGCGTAACCGACCTCAGGGGACAAGAGACCCAGTACTTC	CSVTDLRGQETQYF
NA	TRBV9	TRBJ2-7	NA	TGTGCCAGCAGCGTAGGGGGTGACGTAGCCTACGAGCAGTACTTC	CASSVGGDVAYEQYF
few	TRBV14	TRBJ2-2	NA	TGTGCCAGCAGCCGGTGGGGCAGCCCGAACACCGGGGAGCTGTTTTTT	CASSRWGSPNTGELFF
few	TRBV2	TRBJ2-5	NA	TGTGCCAGCAGTGAAGGGGGACGCCGGACCCAGTACTTC	CASSEGGRRTQYF
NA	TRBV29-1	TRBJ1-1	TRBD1	TGCAGCGTCCGACAGGGGGACGTGGGAGCTTTCTTT	CSVRQGDVGAFF